The clone carrying this T cell receptor (beta chain) was detected only a few times. The antigen is not known. This sample was included in a study of early T cells in non-severe SARS-CoV-2 infection. Study in general: The sequenced material was bulk RNA from unsorted whole blood, and its chains were unpaired.

Study results and limitations: Using VDJdb, the matching emphasized anti-spike CD8 responses while missing private and CD4 specificities.

The length of the CDR3 is 16 residues. Germline CDR1 and CDR2: KGHDR and SFDVKD. V lost 4 bases and J lost 8; bases outside the gene matches: 11. Unique molecular identifiers were affixed to single, distinct cDNA molecules. TCRdb ran MiXCR on the 5' RACE reads and lists one entry per CDR3 protein. This sample has tens of thousands of distinct CDR3 sequences, with roughly 17% found just once. The sample in question was whole blood, obtained at baseline. The receptor was derived from an adult who was a healthcare worker with PCR-confirmed SARS-CoV-2 infection or an uninfected control (not recorded which). The rearrangement joins TRBV24-1 to TRBJ2-1, with 9 bases identical to TRBD2. The CDR3: CATSDPLAGAADEQFF. The CDR3 DNA is TGTGCCACCAGTGACCCCTTAGCGGGAGCGGCGGATGAGCAGTTCTTC.